These 25 T cell receptor beta chains were all obtained from the same sample, sequenced in a study of control samples from healthy donors and cancer patients. The assay was immunoSEQ multiplex PCR, and TCRdb's table has in-frame clones only and misses some. In the table there are about 94,000 clones, roughly nine tenths of which are singletons. Sequences were obtained from blood. Every receptor here comes from a woman under 30 in good health.

This chain uses TRBV14 with TRBJ2-7, with D unclear. Germline V lookup: CDR1 SGHDN, CDR2 FVKESK. V lost 1 base and J 7 bases, leaving 11 bases between the germline ends. CDR3 length: 13 amino acids. In DNA form, the CDR3 reads TGTGCCAGCAGCCAAGTTGAAGGAGTAGAGCAGTACTTC. Protein sequence: CASSQVEGVEQYF.

V and J are TRBV18 and TRBJ1-5; 8 bases align to TRBD1. The germline V gene encodes CDR1 KGHSH and CDR2 LQKENI. The CDR3 covers 15 residues. V lost 4 bases to trimming and J lost 6 bases; unmatched junction nucleotides: 8. CDR3 in amino acids: CASSLDRGSSQPQHF. The CDR3 DNA follows: TGTGCCAGCTCACTAGACAGGGGCTCCAGTCAGCCCCAGCATTTT.

CDR3 sequence reads: CASSLSGTANTEAFF. The CDR3 DNA reads as TGTGCCAGCAGTTTATCCGGGACAGCGAACACTGAAGCTTTCTTT. The genes are TRBV7-8 and TRBJ1-1, with 7 bases fitting TRBD1. Germline V lookup: CDR1 SGHVS, CDR2 FQNEAQ. The V segment lost 6 bases and the J segment 1 base; nucleotides outside the gene matches: 8. This CDR3 comprises 15 residues.

This CDR3 is CASSRQGRETQYF. CDR3 sequence (DNA): TGTGCCAGCTCACGACAGGGGCGAGAGACCCAGTACTTC. The gene calls are TRBV18 and TRBJ2-5; 8 bases are a match to TRBD1. This CDR3 comprises 13 residues. The V gene's germline CDR1 is KGHSH and CDR2 LQKENI. The J segment lost 4 bases and the V segment lost 4 bases, leaving 2 bases of the junction unmatched.

This chain joins TRBV7-9 and TRBJ2-6, with D perhaps matching TRBD1 (5 bases). The germline gives CDR1 SEHNR, CDR2 FQNEAQ (reference sequence). This CDR3 contains 18 residues. V lost 5 bases to trimming and J lost 0 bases, with 17 bases between them. CDR3 region: CASSSRDSPSSGANVLTF. Here the CDR3 DNA reads TGTGCCAGCAGCAGCCGAGACAGTCCGTCCTCTGGGGCCAACGTCCTGACTTTC.

This chain uses TRBV27 with TRBJ2-3, with 11 bases identical to TRBD1. Germline V gene sequence: CDR1 MNHEY, CDR2 SMNVEV (reference sequence). The CDR3 contains 15 residues. V gave up 6 bases and J gave up 1 base; unmatched junction bases: 3. CDR3 nucleotides: TGTGCCAGCAGCCGGACAGGGGGCGGCACAGATACGCAGTATTTT. It translates to CASSRTGGGTDTQYF.

This chain connects TRBV2 to TRBJ2-7; D possibly matches TRBD1 or TRBD2 (5 bases each). The germline V and J ends were trimmed by 4 bases and 3 bases, with 13 bases remaining between them. Germline CDR1 and CDR2: SNHLY and FYNNEI. The CDR3 contains 14 residues. The CDR3, as DNA: TGTGCCAGCAGTGCGGGGCCGGTCGTCTACGAGCAGTACTTC. Translated: CASSAGPVVYEQYF.

This chain connects TRBV9 to TRBJ2-3; 8 positions match TRBD2. Unmatched junction bases numbered 2, after V lost 0 bases and J lost 2 bases. The CDR3 has 15 amino acids. The germline gives CDR1 SGDLS, CDR2 YYNGEE. This chain's CDR3 is CASSVGGGLTDTQYF. For the CDR3, the DNA is TGTGCCAGCAGCGTAGGCGGGGGGCTCACAGATACGCAGTATTTT.

The rearrangement uses TRBV7-2 and TRBJ1-2, with 11 bases fitting TRBD1. CDR1 and CDR2 from the germline V gene are SGHTA and FQGNSA. V lost 2 bases, J lost 6 bases, and 2 bases stayed unmatched. There are 14 residues in the CDR3. CDR3: CASSLWGQGDGYTF. For the CDR3, the DNA is TGTGCCAGCAGCTTATGGGGACAGGGGGATGGCTACACCTTC.

The CDR3 nucleotides read TGTGCCAGCAGCTCTCCGGGGGATACGCAGTATTTT. Amino acids: CASSSPGDTQYF. The rearrangement joins TRBV11-3 to TRBJ2-3; D might be TRBD2 (5 bases). Germline V gene sequence: CDR1 SGHNT, CDR2 YENEEA. V was cut by 4 bases and J by 6 bases, with 8 bases left in between. The CDR3 runs 12 residues.

The V gene is TRBV15, the J gene TRBJ1-1; D may be TRBD1 (5 bases). The ends were cut back, 0 bases at V and 8 bases at J, with 16 bases in the middle. CDR1 is LNHNV, CDR2 YYDKDF, per germline (reference sequence). This CDR3 region has 15 residues. The CDR3 protein is CATSRDAQGGQEAFF. The CDR3 DNA reads TGTGCCACCAGCAGAGATGCCCAGGGAGGCCAAGAAGCTTTCTTT.

The chain uses TRBV2 and TRBJ1-2, with 7 positions matching TRBD1. The CDR3 extends over 13 amino acids. Trimming at V came to 3 bases and at J to 7 bases, leaving 5 bases not matched to a gene. Per germline, CDR1 SNHLY and CDR2 FYNNEI. The CDR3 region has the DNA TGTGCCAGCAGTGACAGGGGGATGATTGGCTACACCTTC. It is translated as CASSDRGMIGYTF.

The chain joins TRBV2 to TRBJ2-3; D is ambiguous. This CDR3 is 11 amino acids long. V lost 10 bases and J 6 bases, leaving 11 bases between the germline ends. Looked up from germline, CDR1 is SNHLY and CDR2 is FYNNEI. The CDR3 protein is CATFLDDTQYF. DNA of the CDR3: TGTGCCACCTTTTTAGATGATACGCAGTATTTT.

The rearrangement links TRBV6-5 to TRBJ1-1, with TRBD1 matching 8 bases. The ends lost 5 bases at V and 3 bases at J; junction bases unmatched: 5. There are 14 residues in the CDR3. Germline CDR1 MNHEY, CDR2 SVGAGI. The CDR3 loop reads CASSRNRGDTEAFF. The CDR3 region has the DNA TGTGCCAGCAGTCGAAACAGGGGGGACACTGAAGCTTTCTTT.

CDR3 nucleotide sequence: TGTGCCAGCAGCCAAGTGGACTACGAGCAGTACTTC. Translated, it gives CASSQVDYEQYF. V is TRBV3-1 (or the pseudogene TRBV3-2) and J is TRBJ2-7, with D hard to call. Per germline, CDR1 LGHDT and CDR2 YNNKEL (reference sequence). CDR3 length: 12 residues. V was trimmed by 1 base and J by 3 bases, leaving 4 bases between them.

The V and J genes are TRBV9 and TRBJ1-1; tentative D call: TRBD1 (6 bases). The CDR3 spans 15 residues. Germline values: CDR1 SGDLS, CDR2 YYNGEE. Trimming took 0 bases from V and 1 from J, leaving 10 bases between them. CDR3 coding DNA: TGTGCCAGCAGCGTAGTGGGGGGGCCGAACACTGAAGCTTTCTTT. Protein: CASSVVGGPNTEAFF.

This clone was observed once. CDR3 region: CASSREMYNFSPLHF. The CDR3 nucleotides read TGTGCCAGCAGCCGAGAAATGTATAATTTTTCACCCCTCCACTTT. V usage is TRBV3-1 (or the pseudogene TRBV3-2) and J usage is TRBJ1-6; D is unclear. Per germline, CDR1 LGHDT and CDR2 YNNKEL (reference sequence). V was cut by 4 bases and J by 9 bases, with 16 bases left in between. The CDR3 extends over 15 amino acids.

The genes are TRBV3-1 (or the pseudogene TRBV3-2) and TRBJ1-5, with D tentatively TRBD1 (6 bases). This CDR3 region has 16 residues. From germline, CDR1 is LGHDT and CDR2 YNNKEL (reference sequence). V shed 4 bases and J shed 4 bases, with 17 bases lying between them. The DNA for the CDR3 is TGTGCCAGCAGCCGAACCGCGGACAGCCCAAATCAGCCCCAGCATTTT. This gives the protein CASSRTADSPNQPQHF.

The CDR3 here is CASRKQGDSNQPQHF. As DNA, the CDR3 is TGTGCCAGCAGAAAACAGGGAGATAGCAATCAGCCCCAGCATTTT. The rearrangement links TRBV13 to TRBJ1-5, with D perhaps matching TRBD1 (6 bases). Trimming left V 6 bases short and J 0 bases short, with 12 bases between. CDR1 is PRHDT and CDR2 is FYEKMQ in the germline V gene (reference sequence). The CDR3 extends over 15 amino acids.

The chain joins TRBV7-3 to TRBJ1-1; tentatively, D is TRBD1 (6 bases). Between the trimmed V and J ends, which lost 5 bases and 5 bases, there was a span of 12 bases. The CDR3 is 13 residues long. Germline V gene lookup returns CDR1 SGHTA and CDR2 FQGTGA. In DNA, the CDR3 is TGTGCCAGCAGCGAACAGGGTGGGACTGAAGCTTTCTTT. This codes for CASSEQGGTEAFF.

The chain combines TRBV19 with TRBJ2-3; 7 bases match TRBD2. J was trimmed by 0 bases and V by 5 bases; bases with no gene match: 5. This CDR3 region has 15 residues. In germline, CDR1 is LNHDA, CDR2 SQIVND (reference sequence). CDR3 DNA: TGTGCCAGTAGTTGGGGCGGGGGAAGCACAGATACGCAGTATTTT. Translating gives CASSWGGGSTDTQYF.

This clone was detected only once. This chain connects TRBV14 to TRBJ1-1; no clear D gene. The germline V gene has CDR1 SGHDN and CDR2 FVKESK. V lost 3 bases and J 4 bases, leaving 6 bases between the germline ends. CDR3 length: 12 residues. The CDR3 nucleotides are TGTGCCAGCAGCCAGGAGGGCACTGAAGCTTTCTTT. This codes for CASSQEGTEAFF.

A single count supports this clone. The genes are TRBV3-1 (or the pseudogene TRBV3-2) and TRBJ2-7; D is ambiguous. V was trimmed by 1 base and J by 7 bases, leaving 8 bases between them. Germline CDR1 is LGHDT and CDR2 is YNNKEL (reference sequence). The CDR3 extends over 12 amino acids. CDR3 bases: TGTGCCAGCAGCCAAGTCGGGCGGGAGCAGTACTTC. This codes for CASSQVGREQYF.

V and J are TRBV5-4 and TRBJ2-4, with 8 bases that match TRBD1. The CDR3 loop spans 14 amino acids. The J segment lost 14 bases and the V segment lost 4 bases, leaving 14 bases of the junction unmatched. Germline lookup yields CDR1 SGHNT and CDR2 YYREEE (reference sequence). CDR3 loop: CASSSPGGPQGKYF. CDR3 nucleotide sequence: TGTGCCAGCAGCAGCCCAGGGGGCCCCCAAGGAAAGTACTTC.

The V and J genes are TRBV18 and TRBJ1-1; 12 nucleotides match TRBD1. The germline V gene encodes CDR1 KGHSH and CDR2 LQKENI. Trimming at V came to 4 bases and at J to 6 bases, leaving 6 bases not matched to a gene. The CDR3 covers 15 residues. CDR3 nucleotide sequence: TGTGCCAGCTCACGCCGGGACAGGGGGCTCCCTGAAGCTTTCTTT. Amino acids: CASSRRDRGLPEAFF.